The 11 T cell receptor beta chains listed next were all sequenced from one sample in a study of shared clonotypes between healthy human individuals. Sequencing was performed with immunoSEQ multiplex PCR; in TCRdb, only in-frame clones are kept and a portion is missing. The data show hundreds of thousands of clones, 80% to 95% seen once. Cells designated naive CD8 were CD45RO-negative and were positively selected for CCR7, with terminally differentiated effector memory CD45RA+ cells excluded. Sequencing input: naive CD8+ T cells sorted from blood. The source is a man younger than 40 in good health.

This clone is a singleton in its sample. The CDR3 DNA reads TGTGCCAGCAGCTTAGATCGGCTAGCCGATTACAATGAGCAGTTCTTC. This encodes CASSLDRLADYNEQFF. The chain combines TRBV11-2 with TRBJ2-1, with a possible D match to TRBD2 (5 bases). V gave up 0 bases and J gave up 4 bases, with 13 bases separating them. Germline loops: CDR1 SGHAT, CDR2 FQNNGV. The CDR3 length is 16 residues.

The CDR3 loop reads CASSPGDRGPLFVYEQYF. The CDR3 DNA sequence: TGTGCCAGCAGCCCGGGGGACAGGGGGCCTCTTTTCGTCTACGAGCAGTACTTC. The chain carries TRBV11-1 and TRBJ2-7, with 12 positions matching TRBD1. The CDR3 sequence is 18 residues long. The germline CDR1 and CDR2 sequences are SGHAT and FQDESV (reference sequence). V shed 5 bases, J shed 3 bases, and the junction held 14 bases outside the gene matches. The full variable domain, in which reference TRBV11-1 and TRBJ2-7 provide the parts outside the CDR3, is EAEVAQSPRYKITEKSQAVAFWCDPISGHATLYWYRQILGQGPELLVQFQDESVVDDSQLPKDRFSAERLKGVDSTLKIQPAELGDSAMYLCASSPGDRGPLFVYEQYFGPGTRLTVT.

V usage is TRBV29-1 and J usage is TRBJ2-1, with a weak D call TRBD2 (6 bases). The V end was cut by 4 bases, the J end by 7 bases, with 20 bases between. CDR1 and CDR2 from the germline V gene are SQVTM and ANQGSEA. The CDR3 consists of 15 residues. The CDR3 is CSVGRLGEALNEQFF. CDR3 bases: TGCAGCGTTGGCCGTCTGGGGGAGGCCCTAAATGAGCAGTTCTTC.

The CDR3 here is CASSGAGEGEQYF. CDR3 in DNA: TGCGCCAGCAGTGGAGCGGGGGAGGGCGAGCAGTACTTC. V usage is TRBV10-2 and J usage is TRBJ2-7; 8 nucleotides agree with TRBD2. The CDR3 consists of 13 residues. V lost 4 bases, J lost 6 bases, and 5 bases stayed unmatched. The germline gives CDR1 WSHSY, CDR2 SAAADI.

This clone appeared a few times. V usage is TRBV6-5 and J usage is TRBJ2-1; 11 bases are shared with TRBD2. Germline lookup yields CDR1 MNHEY and CDR2 SVGAGI. V lost 2 bases and J lost 8; bases outside the gene matches: 8. This CDR3 comprises 16 residues. The CDR3 is CASSYETSGMWDEQFF. Here the CDR3 DNA reads TGTGCCAGCAGTTACGAGACTAGCGGGATGTGGGATGAGCAGTTCTTC.

The rearrangement joins TRBV27 to TRBJ2-7; D perhaps matches TRBD2 (5 bases). Trimming shortened V by 6 bases and J by 3 bases, and 12 bases separated the two germline ends. The CDR3 is 13 amino acids. In germline, CDR1 is MNHEY, CDR2 SMNVEV (reference sequence). Written as DNA, the CDR3 is TGTGCCAGCAGCACTCAGCGGAGCTACGAGCAGTACTTC. It yields the protein CASSTQRSYEQYF.

Here the CDR3 DNA reads TGTGCCAGCAGCCCATTTCTGGGTTTGGGCTATGGCTACACCTTC. Its protein product is CASSPFLGLGYGYTF. This chain joins TRBV6-5 and TRBJ1-2; D remains unclear. V was pared by 6 bases and J by 4 bases, with 18 bases between. Per the germline V gene, CDR1 is MNHEY and CDR2 is SVGAGI. The CDR3 has 15 residues.

V usage is TRBV27 and J usage is TRBJ1-1; D is unresolved. This CDR3 contains 12 residues. V was shortened by 7 bases and J by 9 bases, with 15 bases between the two germline ends. Germline lookup yields CDR1 MNHEY and CDR2 SMNVEV (reference sequence). CDR3 in DNA: TGTGCCAGCACCCCCTCTCCGGAAAAAGCTTTCTTT. Translation gives CASTPSPEKAFF.

The rearrangement uses TRBV7-6 and TRBJ2-5; a possible D gene is TRBD1 (6 bases). The CDR3 totals 16 residues. Germline CDR1 and CDR2: SGHVS and FNYEAQ. V lost 1 base and J 5 bases, leaving 17 bases between the germline ends. In DNA form, the CDR3 reads TGTGCCAGCAGCTTAGAGGGCAGGGGAAGCAGGGAGACCCAGTACTTC. Amino acid sequence: CASSLEGRGSRETQYF.

Here the CDR3 DNA reads TGCGCCAGCAGCCAAGAGACACCCTACTACGAGCAGTACTTC. Translation: CASSQETPYYEQYF. The J gene is TRBJ2-7, the V gene TRBV4-1; D not certain. This CDR3 comprises 14 residues. Germline CDR1 and CDR2: MGHRA and YSYEKL. The V end lost 0 bases, the J end lost 3 bases, and 9 bases lay between the germline ends.

The CDR3 DNA sequence: TGTGCCAGCAGCTTAACGGCTAGCACAGATACGCAGTATTTT. Encoded protein: CASSLTASTDTQYF. The chain is built from TRBV7-6 and TRBJ2-3; D ambiguous. The CDR3 totals 14 residues. Between the trimmed V and J ends, which lost 2 bases and 0 bases, there was a span of 6 bases. CDR1 and CDR2 (germline): SGHVS, FNYEAQ. Complete variable domain (other parts from reference TRBV7-6 and TRBJ2-3): GAGVSQSPRYKVTKRGQDVALRCDPISGHVSLYWYRQALGQGPEFLTYFNYEAQQDKSGLPNDRFSAERPEGSISTLTIQRTEQRDSAMYRCASSLTASTDTQYFGPGTRLTVL.